These T cell receptor beta chains were read from a single sample in a study of PD-1 blockade in classical Hodgkin lymphoma. The table came from immunoSEQ multiplex PCR; TCRdb's copy has only in-frame clones and leaves some out. The sample has about 13,000 clones, just under 80% seen once. The specimen was peripheral blood mononuclear cells (PBMCs), collected at baseline. The receptors here all came from a human donor with classical Hodgkin lymphoma. The CDR3 runs from the conserved cysteine through the conserved F or W. A D gene is named only where the DNA matches it firmly. Not every row has a clone size; where given, it reads once, few, many or a size class.

>NA|TRBV11-2|TRBJ2-1|NA
CASSLTPEQFF
TGTGCCAGCAGCTTAACCCCTGAGCAGTTCTTC
>NA|TRBV20-1|TRBJ2-7|NA
CSAWENEQYF
TGCAGTGCTTGGGAGAACGAGCAGTACTTC
>TRBD1|TRBV5-1|TRBJ1-4|NA
CASSLEGTGGEKLFF
TGCGCCAGCAGCTTGGAAGGGACAGGTGGCGAAAAACTGTTTTTT
>TRBD1|TRBV7-9|TRBJ1-2|few
CASSSTDRGFYGYTF
TGTGCCAGCAGCTCAACTGACAGGGGATTCTATGGCTACACCTTC
>TRBD2|TRBV5-1|TRBJ2-3|NA
CASSLTSGGATDTQYF
TGCGCCAGCAGCTTGACTAGCGGGGGGGCAACAGATACGCAGTATTTT
>NA|TRBV23-1|TRBJ1-1|NA
CASRLRTNRGDNTEAFF
TGCGCCAGCAGACTCCGGACAAATCGGGGAGATAACACTGAAGCTTTCTTT
>NA|TRBV4-1|TRBJ2-7|NA
CASSQGGHSSYEQYF
TGCGCCAGCAGCCAGGGGGGTCACTCCTCCTACGAGCAGTACTTC
>TRBD2|TRBV5-1|TRBJ2-5|NA
CASRGLAEETQYF
TGCGCCAGCAGGGGACTAGCCGAAGAGACCCAGTACTTC
>TRBD1|TRBV18|TRBJ2-3|NA
CASSRGQGPDTQYF
TGTGCCAGCTCACGGGGACAGGGACCAGATACGCAGTATTTT
>TRBD2|TRBV5-1|TRBJ2-7|NA
CASTSLAGGSEQYF
TGCGCCAGCACCTCACTAGCGGGAGGTTCCGAGCAGTACTTC
>NA|TRBV5-1|TRBJ1-1|NA
CASSRSGFMNTEAFF
TGCGCCAGCAGCCGGTCGGGATTCATGAACACTGAAGCTTTCTTT
>NA|TRBV30|TRBJ2-1|NA
CACGPSSYNEQFF
TGTGCCTGCGGCCCGAGCTCCTACAATGAGCAGTTCTTC
>TRBD1|TRBV4-2|TRBJ2-3|NA
CASSQPGGGATDTQYF
TGTGCCAGCAGCCAACCAGGGGGCGGTGCCACAGATACGCAGTATTTT
>NA|TRBV6-5|TRBJ1-2|NA
CASRFDGSYGYTF
TGTGCCAGCAGATTCGACGGGAGCTATGGCTACACCTTC